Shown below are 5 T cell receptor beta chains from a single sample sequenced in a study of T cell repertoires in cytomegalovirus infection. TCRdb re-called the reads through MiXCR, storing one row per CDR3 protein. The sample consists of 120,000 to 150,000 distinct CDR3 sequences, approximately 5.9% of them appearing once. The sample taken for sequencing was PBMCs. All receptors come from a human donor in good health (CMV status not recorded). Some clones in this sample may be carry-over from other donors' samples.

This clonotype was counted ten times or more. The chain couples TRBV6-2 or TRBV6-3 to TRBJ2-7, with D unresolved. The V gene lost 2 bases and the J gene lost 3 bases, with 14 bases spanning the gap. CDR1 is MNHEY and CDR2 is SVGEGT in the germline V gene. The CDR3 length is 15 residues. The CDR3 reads CASSYDFSRSYEQYF. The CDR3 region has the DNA TGTGCCAGCAGTTACGATTTTAGCAGAAGCTACGAGCAGTACTTC.

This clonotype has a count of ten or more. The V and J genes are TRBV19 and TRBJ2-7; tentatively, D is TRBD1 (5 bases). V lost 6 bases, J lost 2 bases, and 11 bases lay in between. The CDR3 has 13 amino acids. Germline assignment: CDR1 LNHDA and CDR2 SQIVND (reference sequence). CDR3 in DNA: TGTGCCAGTAGCTTCGGCAGGGCCTACGAGCAGTACTTC. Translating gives CASSFGRAYEQYF.

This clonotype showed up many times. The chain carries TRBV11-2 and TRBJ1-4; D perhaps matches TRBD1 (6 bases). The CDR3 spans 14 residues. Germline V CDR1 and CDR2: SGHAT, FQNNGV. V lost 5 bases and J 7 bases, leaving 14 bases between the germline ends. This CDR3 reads CASSAQGWSEKLFF. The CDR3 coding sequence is TGTGCCAGCAGCGCACAGGGATGGAGTGAAAAACTGTTTTTT.

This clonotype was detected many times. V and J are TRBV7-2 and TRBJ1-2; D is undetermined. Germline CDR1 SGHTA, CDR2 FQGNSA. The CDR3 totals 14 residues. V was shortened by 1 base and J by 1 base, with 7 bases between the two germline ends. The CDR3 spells CASSLEPFNYGYTF. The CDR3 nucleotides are TGTGCCAGCAGCTTAGAACCCTTTAACTATGGCTACACCTTC.

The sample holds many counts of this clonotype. This chain's CDR3 is CASSLDVPWGNAFF. The CDR3 region has the DNA TGCGCCAGCAGCTTGGACGTCCCCTGGGGAAACGCTTTCTTT. The chain employs TRBV5-1 and TRBJ1-1; no clear D. Trimming left V 0 bases short and J 11 bases short, with 17 bases between. CDR1 and CDR2 (germline): SGHRS, YFSETQ. The CDR3 length is 14 residues.